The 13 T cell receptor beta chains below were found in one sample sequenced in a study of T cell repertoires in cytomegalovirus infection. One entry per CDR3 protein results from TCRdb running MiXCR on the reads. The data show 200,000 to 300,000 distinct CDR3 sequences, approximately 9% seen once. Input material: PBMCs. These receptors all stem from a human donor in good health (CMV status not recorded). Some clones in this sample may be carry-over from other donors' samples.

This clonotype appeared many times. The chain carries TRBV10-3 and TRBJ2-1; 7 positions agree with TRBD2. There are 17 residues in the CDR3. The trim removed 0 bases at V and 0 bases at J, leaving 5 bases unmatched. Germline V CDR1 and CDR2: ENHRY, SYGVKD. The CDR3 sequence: CAISESNPGGSYNEQFF. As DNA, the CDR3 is TGTGCCATCAGTGAGTCGAACCCGGGGGGCTCCTACAATGAGCAGTTCTTC.

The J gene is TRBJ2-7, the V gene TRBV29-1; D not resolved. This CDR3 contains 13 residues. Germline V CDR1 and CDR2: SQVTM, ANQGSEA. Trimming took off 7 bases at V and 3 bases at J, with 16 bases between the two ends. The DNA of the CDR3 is TGCAGCGCCCCGGGCCGGATCTTCTACGAGCAGTACTTC. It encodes CSAPGRIFYEQYF.

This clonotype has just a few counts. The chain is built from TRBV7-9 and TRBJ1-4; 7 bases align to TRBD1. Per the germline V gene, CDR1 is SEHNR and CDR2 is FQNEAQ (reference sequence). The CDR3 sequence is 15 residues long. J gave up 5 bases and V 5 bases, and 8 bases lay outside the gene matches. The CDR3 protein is CASSEDGTENEKLFF. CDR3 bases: TGTGCCAGCAGCGAAGACGGGACAGAGAATGAAAAACTGTTTTTT.

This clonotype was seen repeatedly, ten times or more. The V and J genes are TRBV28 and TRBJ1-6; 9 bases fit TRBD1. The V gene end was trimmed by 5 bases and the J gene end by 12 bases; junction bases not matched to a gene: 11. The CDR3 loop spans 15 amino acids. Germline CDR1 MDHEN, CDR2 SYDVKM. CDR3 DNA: TGTGCCAGCAGTAAATCCGGGACAGGGAAGGAACCCCTCCACTTT. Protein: CASSKSGTGKEPLHF.

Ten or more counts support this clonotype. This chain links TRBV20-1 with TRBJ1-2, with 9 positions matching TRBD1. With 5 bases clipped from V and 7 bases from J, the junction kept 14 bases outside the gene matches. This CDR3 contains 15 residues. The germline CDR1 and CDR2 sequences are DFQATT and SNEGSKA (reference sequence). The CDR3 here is CSAQHGTGFQGGYTF. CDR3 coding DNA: TGCAGTGCTCAACATGGGACAGGGTTCCAAGGTGGCTACACCTTC.

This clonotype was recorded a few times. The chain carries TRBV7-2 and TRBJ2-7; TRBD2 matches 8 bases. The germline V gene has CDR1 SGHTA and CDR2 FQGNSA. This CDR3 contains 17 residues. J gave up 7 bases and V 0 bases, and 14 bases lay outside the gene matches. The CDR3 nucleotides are TGTGCCAGCAGCTTAGCGCACGGGGGGGGGCGCCGGGGGGAGCAGTACTTC. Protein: CASSLAHGGGRRGEQYF.

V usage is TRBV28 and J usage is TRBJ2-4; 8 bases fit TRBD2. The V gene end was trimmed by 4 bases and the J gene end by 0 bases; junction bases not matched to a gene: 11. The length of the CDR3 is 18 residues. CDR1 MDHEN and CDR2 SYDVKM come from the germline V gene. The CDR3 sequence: CASSSGPSGGVAKNIQYF. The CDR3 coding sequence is TGTGCCAGCAGTTCGGGACCTTCGGGGGGGGTAGCCAAAAACATTCAGTACTTC.

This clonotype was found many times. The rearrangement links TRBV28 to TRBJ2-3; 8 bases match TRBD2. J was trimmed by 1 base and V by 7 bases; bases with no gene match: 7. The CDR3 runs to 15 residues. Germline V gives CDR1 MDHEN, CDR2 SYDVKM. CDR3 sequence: CASNRGGQGTDTQYF. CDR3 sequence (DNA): TGTGCCAGCAACCGGGGGGGCCAGGGCACAGATACGCAGTATTTT.

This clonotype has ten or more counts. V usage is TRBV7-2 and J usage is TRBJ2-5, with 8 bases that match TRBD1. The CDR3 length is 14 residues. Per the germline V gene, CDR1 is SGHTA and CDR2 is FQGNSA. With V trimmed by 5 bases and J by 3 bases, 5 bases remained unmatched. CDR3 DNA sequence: TGTGCCAGCAGCCAGACAGGGGAAAAAGAGACCCAGTACTTC. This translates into CASSQTGEKETQYF.

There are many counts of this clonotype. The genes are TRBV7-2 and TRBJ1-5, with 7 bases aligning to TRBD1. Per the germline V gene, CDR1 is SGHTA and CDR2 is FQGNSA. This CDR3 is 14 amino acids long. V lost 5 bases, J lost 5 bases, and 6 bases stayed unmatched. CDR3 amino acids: CASSPGQTHQPQHF. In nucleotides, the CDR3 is TGTGCCAGCAGCCCGGGACAGACTCATCAGCCCCAGCATTTT.

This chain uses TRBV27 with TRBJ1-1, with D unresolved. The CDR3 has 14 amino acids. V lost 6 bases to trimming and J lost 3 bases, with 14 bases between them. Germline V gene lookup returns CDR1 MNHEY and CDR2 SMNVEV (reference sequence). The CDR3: CASRVRALDTEAFF. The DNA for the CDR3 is TGTGCCAGCAGAGTCCGGGCCCTGGACACTGAAGCTTTCTTT.

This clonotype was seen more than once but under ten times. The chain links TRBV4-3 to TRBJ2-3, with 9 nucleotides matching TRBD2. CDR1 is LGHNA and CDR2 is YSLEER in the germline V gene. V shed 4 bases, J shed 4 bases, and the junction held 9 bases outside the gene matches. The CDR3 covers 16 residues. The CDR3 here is CASSRIPAGGSDTQYF. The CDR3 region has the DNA TGCGCCAGCAGCCGCATCCCAGCGGGAGGATCAGATACGCAGTATTTT.

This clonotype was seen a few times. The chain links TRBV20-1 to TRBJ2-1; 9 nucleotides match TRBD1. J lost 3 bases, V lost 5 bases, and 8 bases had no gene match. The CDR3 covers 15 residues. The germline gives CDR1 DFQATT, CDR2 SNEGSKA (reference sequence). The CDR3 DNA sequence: TGCAGTGCTTCTGACCCGGGACAGGGCTACAATGAGCAGTTCTTC. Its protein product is CSASDPGQGYNEQFF.